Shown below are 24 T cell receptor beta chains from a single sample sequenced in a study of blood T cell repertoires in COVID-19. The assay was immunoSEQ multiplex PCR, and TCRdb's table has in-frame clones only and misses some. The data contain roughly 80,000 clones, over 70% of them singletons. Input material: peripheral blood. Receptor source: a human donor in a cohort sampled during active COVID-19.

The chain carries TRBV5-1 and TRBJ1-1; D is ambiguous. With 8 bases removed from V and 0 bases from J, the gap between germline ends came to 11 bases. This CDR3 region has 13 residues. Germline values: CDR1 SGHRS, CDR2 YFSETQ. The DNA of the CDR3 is TGCGCCAGTAAGAGGGAATTGAACACTGAAGCTTTCTTT. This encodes CASKRELNTEAFF.

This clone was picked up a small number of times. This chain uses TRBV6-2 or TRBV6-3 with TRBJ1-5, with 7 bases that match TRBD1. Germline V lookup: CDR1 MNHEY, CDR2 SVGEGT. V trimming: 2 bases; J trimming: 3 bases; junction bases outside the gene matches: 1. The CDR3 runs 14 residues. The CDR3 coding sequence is TGTGCCAGCAGTTACGGGACAGTCAATCAGCCCCAGCATTTT. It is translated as CASSYGTVNQPQHF.

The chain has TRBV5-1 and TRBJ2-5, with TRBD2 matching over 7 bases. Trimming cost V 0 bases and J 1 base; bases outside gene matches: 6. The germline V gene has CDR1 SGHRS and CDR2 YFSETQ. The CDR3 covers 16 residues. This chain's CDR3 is CASSLANGGGQETQYF. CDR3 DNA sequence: TGCGCCAGCAGCTTGGCCAACGGCGGGGGCCAAGAGACCCAGTACTTC. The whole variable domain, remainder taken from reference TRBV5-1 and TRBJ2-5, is KAGVTQTPRYLIKTRGQQVTLSCSPISGHRSVSWYQQTPGQGLQFLFEYFSETQRNKGNFPGRFSGRQFSNSRSEMNVSTLELGDSALYLCASSLANGGGQETQYFGPGTRLLVL.

CDR3 coding DNA: TGTGCCAGCAGCTTAGCGCCTCGGGAAAGCTACGAGCAGTACTTC. Its translation: CASSLAPRESYEQYF. J is TRBJ2-7 and V is TRBV7-2; TRBD2 might be the D (5 bases). The CDR3 is made up of 15 amino acids. V was shortened by 0 bases and J by 3 bases, with 12 bases between the two germline ends. Germline assignment: CDR1 SGHTA and CDR2 FQGNSA.

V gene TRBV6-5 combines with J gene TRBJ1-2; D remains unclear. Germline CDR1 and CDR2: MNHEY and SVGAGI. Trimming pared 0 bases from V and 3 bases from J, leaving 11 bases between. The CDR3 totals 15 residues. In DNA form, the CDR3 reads TGTGCCAGCAGTTACTCAAGGGTCGGGGACTATGGCTACACCTTC. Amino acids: CASSYSRVGDYGYTF.

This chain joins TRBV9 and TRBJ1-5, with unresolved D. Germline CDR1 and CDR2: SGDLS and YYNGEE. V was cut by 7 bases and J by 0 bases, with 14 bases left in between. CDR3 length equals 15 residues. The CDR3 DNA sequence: TGTGCCAGCTGGCCGTCGGGGTATAGCAATCAGCCCCAGCATTTT. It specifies CASWPSGYSNQPQHF.

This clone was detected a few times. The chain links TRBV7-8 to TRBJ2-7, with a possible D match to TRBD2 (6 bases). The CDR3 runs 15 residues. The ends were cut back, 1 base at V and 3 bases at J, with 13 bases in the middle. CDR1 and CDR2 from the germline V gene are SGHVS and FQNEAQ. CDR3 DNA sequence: TGTGCCAGCAGCTTAGAGTGGGCGGGAAACTACGAGCAGTACTTC. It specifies CASSLEWAGNYEQYF.

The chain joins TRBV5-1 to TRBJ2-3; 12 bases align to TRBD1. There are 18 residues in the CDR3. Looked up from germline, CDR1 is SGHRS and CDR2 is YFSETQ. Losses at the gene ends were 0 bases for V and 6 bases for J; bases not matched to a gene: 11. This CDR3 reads CASSLDPPGTGGVDTQYF. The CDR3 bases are TGCGCCAGCAGCTTGGACCCGCCCGGGACAGGGGGCGTGGATACGCAGTATTTT. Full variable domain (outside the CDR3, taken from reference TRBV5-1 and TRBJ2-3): KAGVTQTPRYLIKTRGQQVTLSCSPISGHRSVSWYQQTPGQGLQFLFEYFSETQRNKGNFPGRFSGRQFSNSRSEMNVSTLELGDSALYLCASSLDPPGTGGVDTQYFGPGTRLTVL.

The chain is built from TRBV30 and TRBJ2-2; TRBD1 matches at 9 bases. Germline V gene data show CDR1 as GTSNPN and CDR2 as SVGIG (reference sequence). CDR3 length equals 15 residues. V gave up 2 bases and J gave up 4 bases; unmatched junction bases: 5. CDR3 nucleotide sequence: TGTGCCTGGAGTCTGGGACAGGGAGGCACCGGGGAGCTGTTTTTT. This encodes CAWSLGQGGTGELFF.

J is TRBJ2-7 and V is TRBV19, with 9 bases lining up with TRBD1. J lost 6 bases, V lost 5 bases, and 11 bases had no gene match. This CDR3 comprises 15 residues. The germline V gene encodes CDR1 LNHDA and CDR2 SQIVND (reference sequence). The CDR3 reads CASSPRDRVKGEQYF. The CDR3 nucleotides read TGTGCCAGTAGTCCCCGGGACAGGGTGAAGGGCGAGCAGTACTTC.

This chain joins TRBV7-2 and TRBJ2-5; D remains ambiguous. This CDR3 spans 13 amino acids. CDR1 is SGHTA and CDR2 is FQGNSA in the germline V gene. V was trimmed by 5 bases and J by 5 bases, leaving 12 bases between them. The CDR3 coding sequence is TGTGCCAGCAGCGCTGGCTCCTTGGAGACCCAGTACTTC. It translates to CASSAGSLETQYF. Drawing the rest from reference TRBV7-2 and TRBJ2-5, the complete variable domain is GAGVSQSPSNKVTEKGKDVELRCDPISGHTALYWYRQSLGQGLEFLIYFQGNSAPDKSGLPSDRFSAERTGGSVSTLTIQRTQQEDSAVYLCASSAGSLETQYFGPGTRLLVL.

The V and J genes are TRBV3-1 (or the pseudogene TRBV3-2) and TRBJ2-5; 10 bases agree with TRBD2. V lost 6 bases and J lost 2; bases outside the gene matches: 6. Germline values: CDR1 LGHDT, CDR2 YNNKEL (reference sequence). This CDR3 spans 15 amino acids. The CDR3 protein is CASSPPGLAQETQYF. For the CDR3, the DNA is TGTGCCAGCAGTCCACCGGGACTAGCGCAAGAGACCCAGTACTTC.

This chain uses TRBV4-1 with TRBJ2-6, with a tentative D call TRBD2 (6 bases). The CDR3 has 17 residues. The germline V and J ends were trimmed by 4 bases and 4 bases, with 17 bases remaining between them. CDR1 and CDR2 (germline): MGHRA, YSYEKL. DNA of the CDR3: TGCGCCAGCAGCCTGGACGGGAGATACGCCGGGGCCAACGTCCTGACTTTC. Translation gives CASSLDGRYAGANVLTF.

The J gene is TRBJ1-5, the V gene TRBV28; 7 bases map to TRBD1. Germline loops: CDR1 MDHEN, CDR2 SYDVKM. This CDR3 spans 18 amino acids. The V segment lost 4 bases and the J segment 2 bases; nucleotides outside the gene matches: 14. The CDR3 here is CASSSLAGQIFGNQPQHF. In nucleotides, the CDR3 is TGTGCCAGCAGTTCATTAGCGGGACAGATTTTTGGCAATCAGCCCCAGCATTTT.

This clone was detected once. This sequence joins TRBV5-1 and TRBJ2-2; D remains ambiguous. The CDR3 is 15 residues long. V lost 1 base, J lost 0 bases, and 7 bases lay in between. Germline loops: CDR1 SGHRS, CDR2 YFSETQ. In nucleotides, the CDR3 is TGCGCCAGCAGCTTGCCCCTTGCGAACACCGGGGAGCTGTTTTTT. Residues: CASSLPLANTGELFF.

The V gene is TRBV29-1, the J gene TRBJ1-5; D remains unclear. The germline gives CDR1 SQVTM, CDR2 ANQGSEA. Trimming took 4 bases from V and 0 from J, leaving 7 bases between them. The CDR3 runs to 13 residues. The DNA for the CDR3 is TGCAGCGTTGCCGTTTATAGCAATCAGCCCCAGCATTTT. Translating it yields CSVAVYSNQPQHF.

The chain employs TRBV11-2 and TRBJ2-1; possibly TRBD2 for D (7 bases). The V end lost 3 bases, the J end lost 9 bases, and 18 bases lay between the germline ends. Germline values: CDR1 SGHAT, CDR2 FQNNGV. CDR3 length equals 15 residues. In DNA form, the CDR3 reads TGTGCCAGCAGCTTCGGGTACGCGGGGGCTAGTGAGCAGTTCTTC. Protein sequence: CASSFGYAGASEQFF.

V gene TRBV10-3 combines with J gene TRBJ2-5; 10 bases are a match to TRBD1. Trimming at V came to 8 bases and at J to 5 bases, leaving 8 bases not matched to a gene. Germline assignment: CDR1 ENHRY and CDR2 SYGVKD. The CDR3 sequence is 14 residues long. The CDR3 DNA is TGTGCCATCGGACAGGGGGACTATGGGGAGACCCAGTACTTC. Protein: CAIGQGDYGETQYF.

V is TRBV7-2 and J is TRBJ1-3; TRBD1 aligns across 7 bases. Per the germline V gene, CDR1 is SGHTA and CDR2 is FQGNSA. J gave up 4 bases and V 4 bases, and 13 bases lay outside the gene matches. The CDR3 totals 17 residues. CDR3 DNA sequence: TGTGCCAGCAGCTCTCAAACCCAGACAGGGACCGGAAACACCATATATTTT. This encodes CASSSQTQTGTGNTIYF.

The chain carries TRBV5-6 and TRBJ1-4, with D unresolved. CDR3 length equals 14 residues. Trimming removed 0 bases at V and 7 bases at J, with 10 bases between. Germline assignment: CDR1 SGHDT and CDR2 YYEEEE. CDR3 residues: CASSLGGRGEKLFF. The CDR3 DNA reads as TGTGCCAGCAGCTTGGGTGGGAGAGGTGAAAAACTGTTTTTT.

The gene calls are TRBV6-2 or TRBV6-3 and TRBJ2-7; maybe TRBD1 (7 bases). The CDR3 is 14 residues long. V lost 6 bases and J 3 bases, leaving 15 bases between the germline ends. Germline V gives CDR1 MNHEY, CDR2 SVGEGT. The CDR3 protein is CASSPTGRNYEQYF. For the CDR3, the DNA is TGTGCCAGCAGCCCGACAGGGAGGAACTACGAGCAGTACTTC.

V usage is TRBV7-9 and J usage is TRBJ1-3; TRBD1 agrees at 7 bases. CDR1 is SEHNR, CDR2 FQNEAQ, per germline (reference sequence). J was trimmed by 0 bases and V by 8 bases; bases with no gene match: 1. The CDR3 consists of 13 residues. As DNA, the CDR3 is TGTGCCAGCGACAGGGCCTCTGGAAACACCATATATTTT. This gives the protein CASDRASGNTIYF.

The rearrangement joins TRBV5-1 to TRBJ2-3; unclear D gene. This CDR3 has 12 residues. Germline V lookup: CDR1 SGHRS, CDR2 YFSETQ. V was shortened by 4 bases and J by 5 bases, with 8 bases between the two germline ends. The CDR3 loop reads CASSAPGDTQYF. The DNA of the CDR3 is TGCGCCAGCAGCGCACCAGGAGATACGCAGTATTTT.

The CDR3 protein is CASSYLAGTGGTYEQYF. The CDR3 DNA reads as TGTGCCAGCAGTTACCTAGCCGGGACAGGAGGGACCTACGAGCAGTACTTC. The gene calls are TRBV6-2 or TRBV6-3 and TRBJ2-7; 8 nucleotides agree with TRBD1. This CDR3 spans 17 amino acids. Germline-derived CDR1 and CDR2 are MNHEY and SVGEGT. V lost 2 bases to trimming and J lost 2 bases; unmatched junction nucleotides: 11.